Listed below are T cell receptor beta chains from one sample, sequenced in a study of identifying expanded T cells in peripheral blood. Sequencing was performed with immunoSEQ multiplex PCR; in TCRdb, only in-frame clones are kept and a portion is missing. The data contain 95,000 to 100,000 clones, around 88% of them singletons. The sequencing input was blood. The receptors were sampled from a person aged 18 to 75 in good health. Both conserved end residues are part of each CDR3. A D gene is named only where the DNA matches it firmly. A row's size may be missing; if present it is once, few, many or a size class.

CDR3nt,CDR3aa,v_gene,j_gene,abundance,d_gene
TGTGCCAGCAGCTTCTCTAGCGGCTCTGGAAACACCATATATTTT,CASSFSSGSGNTIYF,TRBV7-9,TRBJ1-3,once,.
TGTGCCAGCAGTAATGGACAGGGGATCGCCGGGGAGCTGTTTTTT,CASSNGQGIAGELFF,TRBV5-6,TRBJ2-2,once,TRBD1
TGTGCCAGCTCCCGAGGGACAGGGGAGGATACGCAGTATTTT,CASSRGTGEDTQYF,TRBV18,TRBJ2-3,.,TRBD1
TGCGCCAGCAGCCAGAACAGGGGGGCTAACTATGGCTACACCTTC,CASSQNRGANYGYTF,TRBV4-3,TRBJ1-2,.,TRBD1
TGCAGCGTTGTGGGACAGGGTAATGAAAAACTGTTTTTT,CSVVGQGNEKLFF,TRBV29-1,TRBJ1-4,once,TRBD1
TGTGCCAGCAGTGACGGGCAGGAGAACACTGAAGCTTTCTTT,CASSDGQENTEAFF,TRBV6-4,TRBJ1-1,few,.
TGTGCCAGCAGTTCGATAGACAAGACTTCTAACTATGGCTACACCTTC,CASSSIDKTSNYGYTF,TRBV6-6,TRBJ1-2,.,.
TGTGCCAGCAGTGATCGGGGGGGCTACAATGAGCAGTTCTTC,CASSDRGGYNEQFF,TRBV6-4,TRBJ2-1,.,TRBD2
TGTGCCAGCAGTGAAGGTTTTGGGGTACAAGAGACCCAGTACTTC,CASSEGFGVQETQYF,TRBV6-1,TRBJ2-5,once,.
TGTGCCTGCGGGACTTGGACTTTCTACGAGCAGTACTTC,CACGTWTFYEQYF,TRBV2,TRBJ2-7,.,.
TGCGCCAGCAGCCAAGATGCCCGCTGGACAGGGCCAGGGAACACCGGGGAGCTGTTTTTT,CASSQDARWTGPGNTGELFF,TRBV4-1,TRBJ2-2,.,TRBD1
TGTGCCAGCAGCTTGGCCTCAACAGGGGGTCTGAACGAGCAGTACTTC,CASSLASTGGLNEQYF,TRBV5-5,TRBJ2-7,.,TRBD1
TGTGCCAGCAGCAAAGTATTGGGCCTGCAGGTAGCTATGTCAACTAATGAAAAACTGTTTTTT,CASSKVLGLQVAMSTNEKLFF,TRBV21-1,TRBJ1-4,.,.
TGCGCCAGCAGCTTGGCCGGTATGGGGACACTTCAAGAGACCCAGTACTTC,CASSLAGMGTLQETQYF,TRBV5-1,TRBJ2-5,once,.
TGTGCCAGTAGTATGGGGGCTGCTGGCTACACCTTC,CASSMGAAGYTF,TRBV19,TRBJ1-2,.,.
TGTGCCAGCTCGATTTCCCCCCCCAGTGAGACCCAGTACTTC,CASSISPPSETQYF,TRBV18,TRBJ2-5,.,.
TGTGCTAGTGGTTTGTTCCCCCGGACAGGGGCCAATGGCTACACCTTC,CASGLFPRTGANGYTF,TRBV12-5,TRBJ1-2,.,TRBD1
TGCGCCAGCAGCTTTGTCCGGACAGGGGATGGTGAGCAGTTCTTC,CASSFVRTGDGEQFF,TRBV5-1,TRBJ2-1,.,TRBD1
TGTGCCAGCAGCCGTATCGGGCAAGGGATGTCCTACGAGCAGTACTTC,CASSRIGQGMSYEQYF,TRBV9,TRBJ2-7,.,.
TGTGCCAGCAGCTTATACGCTGAAGCTTTCTTT,CASSLYAEAFF,TRBV11-2,TRBJ1-1,.,.
TGTGCCAGCAGCTCCCCGGGCCAAGAGACCCAGTACTTC,CASSSPGQETQYF,TRBV7-8,TRBJ2-5,.,.
TGTGCCAGCCGTGAGCGCCCATCACGGGGAGACGAGCAGTACTTC,CASRERPSRGDEQYF,TRBV6-1,TRBJ2-7,.,.
TGTGCCAGCAGCGTAGGGGACAGTCACGATTCACCCCTCCACTTT,CASSVGDSHDSPLHF,TRBV9,TRBJ1-6,few,TRBD1
TGTGCCAGCAGTTACTCCCTCGTTCACCCCGGCGGGGAGCTGTTTTTT,CASSYSLVHPGGELFF,TRBV6-5,TRBJ2-2,.,.
TGTGCCAGCTCACCACCTAGTGGGGGGGCCGAGCAGTACTTC,CASSPPSGGAEQYF,TRBV18,TRBJ2-7,.,.
TGTGCCAGTAGTTTAGGGGGAGCCACTGAAGCTTTCTTT,CASSLGGATEAFF,TRBV19,TRBJ1-1,.,.
TGTGCCAGCAGCTTAGTCTCTGGAAACACCATATATTTT,CASSLVSGNTIYF,TRBV7-2,TRBJ1-3,once,.
TGTGCCAGCAGTGGCCCCCTGCCGACTAGCGGGAACACAGATACGCAGTATTTT,CASSGPLPTSGNTDTQYF,TRBV2,TRBJ2-3,.,TRBD2
TGTGCCAGCAGCCGGAACTGGGGAGAAACCACTGAAGCTTTCTTT,CASSRNWGETTEAFF,TRBV7-8,TRBJ1-1,few,.
TGTGCCAGCAGCTTAGGCTTCGCGACTTCCTACACAGATACGCAGTATTTT,CASSLGFATSYTDTQYF,TRBV11-2,TRBJ2-3,.,.
TGTGCCATCAGTCCGGGACAGGTTTACACCGGGGAGCTGTTTTTT,CAISPGQVYTGELFF,TRBV10-3,TRBJ2-2,.,TRBD1
TGCGCCAGCAGTGCGGAGAGAAGGGTGAACACTGAAGCTTTCTTT,CASSAERRVNTEAFF,TRBV10-1,TRBJ1-1,.,.
TGTGCCAGCAGCTTAGGGGACAGGGGAAATGAAGCTTTCTTT,CASSLGDRGNEAFF,TRBV5-4,TRBJ1-1,.,TRBD1
TGTGCCTGGGACTCAGGGGCGACTAATGAAAAACTGTTTTTT,CAWDSGATNEKLFF,TRBV30,TRBJ1-4,.,.
TGTGCCAGCAGCCAGACAGGGCTGGGCTATGGCTACACCTTC,CASSQTGLGYGYTF,TRBV4-2,TRBJ1-2,few,TRBD1
TGTGCCAGCAGTGAATTAGCGGGCAGGACTACAGATACGCAGTATTTT,CASSELAGRTTDTQYF,TRBV25-1,TRBJ2-3,.,TRBD2
TGCGCCAGCAGCCCCGGACAGGGTAAGGCAGATACGCAGTATTTT,CASSPGQGKADTQYF,TRBV4-3,TRBJ2-3,.,TRBD1
TGTGCCAGCAGCCAAGGGACCAGGGGGGCTAACACAGATACGCAGTATTTT,CASSQGTRGANTDTQYF,TRBV4-2,TRBJ2-3,.,.